This entry lists 30 T cell receptor beta chains sequenced from one sample in a study of neurological immune-mediated disorders. TCRdb reprocessed the 5' RACE reads via MiXCR and lists one record per CDR3 protein. The table lists approximately 86,000 distinct CDR3 sequences, 2.5% to 3% of them singletons. Sequenced input: PBMCs. These receptors were taken from a woman aged 25-40 years with multiple sclerosis.

In its sample, this clonotype was seen many times. The chain has TRBV20-1 and TRBJ2-1; 8 positions match TRBD2. Germline assignment: CDR1 DFQATT and CDR2 SNEGSKA (reference sequence). The CDR3 covers 15 residues. V was clipped by 2 bases and J by 2 bases; unmatched bases: 5. CDR3 in DNA: TGCAGTGCTAGAATTGCGCGGGGGGCCTACAATGAGCAGTTCTTC. It is translated as CSARIARGAYNEQFF.

The J gene is TRBJ1-1, the V gene TRBV20-1; a possible D gene is TRBD1 (5 bases). CDR3 length equals 14 residues. Germline CDR1 reads DFQATT; CDR2 reads SNEGSKA (reference sequence). V lost 0 bases to trimming and J lost 4 bases, with 12 bases between them. CDR3: CSARDRGRGTEAFF. The CDR3 DNA reads as TGCAGTGCTAGAGATCGGGGCCGGGGCACTGAAGCTTTCTTT.

This clonotype was detected ten times or more. Here the CDR3 DNA reads TGTGCCAGATTGGGACAGGGAGACGGCTACACCTTC. Its translation: CARLGQGDGYTF. The chain carries TRBV12-3 or TRBV12-4 and TRBJ1-2; 9 nucleotides match TRBD1. J gave up 8 bases and V 9 bases, and 7 bases lay outside the gene matches. The CDR3 has 12 amino acids.

This clonotype was recorded at least ten times. The chain recombines TRBV3-1 with TRBJ2-5, with D perhaps matching TRBD1 (6 bases). The germline CDR1 and CDR2 sequences are LGHDT and YNNKEL (reference sequence). Trimming stripped 4 bases from V and 4 bases from J, with 13 bases between. The CDR3 extends over 14 amino acids. The CDR3 reads CASSRMGARETQYF. DNA for the CDR3: TGTGCCAGCAGCCGGATGGGGGCGCGAGAGACCCAGTACTTC.

This clonotype showed up many times. The rearrangement links TRBV18 to TRBJ2-7, with D perhaps matching TRBD2 (6 bases). CDR1 and CDR2 (germline): KGHSH, LQKENI. Between the trimmed V and J ends, which lost 8 bases and 7 bases, there was a span of 18 bases. The CDR3 contains 13 residues. CDR3 residues: CASRRGEGWEQYF. DNA of the CDR3: TGTGCCAGCCGGAGGGGCGAAGGGTGGGAGCAGTACTTC.

This clonotype showed up many times. This chain links TRBV12-3 or TRBV12-4 with TRBJ1-2; D is undetermined. This CDR3 is 13 amino acids long. The V end was cut by 3 bases, the J end by 7 bases, with 12 bases between. CDR3 bases: TGTGCCAGCAGTTTGGAACGCGGTTCTGGCTACACCTTC. Protein sequence: CASSLERGSGYTF.

The table lists this clonotype with many counts. This chain connects TRBV24-1 to TRBJ1-1; the match to TRBD1 covers 7 bases. The CDR3 extends over 13 amino acids. Looked up from germline, CDR1 is KGHDR and CDR2 is SFDVKD. V shed 10 bases and J 0 bases; nucleotides not matched to a gene: 4. CDR3 in DNA: TGTGCCACTACCGACAGGGTGAACACTGAAGCTTTCTTT. This sequence encodes CATTDRVNTEAFF.

This clonotype has ten or more counts. V usage is TRBV6-2 or TRBV6-3 and J usage is TRBJ2-1; D not certain. Germline assignment: CDR1 MNHEY and CDR2 SVGEGT. This CDR3 has 11 amino acids. V shed 5 bases and J shed 8 bases, with 7 bases lying between them. The CDR3 DNA sequence: TGTGCCAGCAGTCAAGGACATGAGCAGTTCTTC. Translated, it gives CASSQGHEQFF.

This clonotype occurred many times. The chain uses TRBV6-1 and TRBJ2-2; 13 bases line up with TRBD2. Germline CDR1 and CDR2: MNHNS and SASEGT. This CDR3 is built from 15 residues. Trimming removed 5 bases from V and 7 bases from J; junction bases left unmatched: 4. The CDR3 DNA reads as TGTGCCAGCAGTCGGACTAGCGGGAGTGGCGGGGAGCTGTTTTTT. Translated, it gives CASSRTSGSGGELFF.

This clonotype has ten or more counts. The chain employs TRBV5-1 and TRBJ1-1, with D unresolved. The length of the CDR3 is 14 residues. V was pared by 0 bases and J by 1 base, with 7 bases between. Per the germline V gene, CDR1 is SGHRS and CDR2 is YFSETQ. The CDR3 sequence is CASSLAATNTEAFF. For the CDR3, the DNA is TGCGCCAGCAGCTTGGCCGCTACGAACACTGAAGCTTTCTTT.

At least ten counts were recorded for this clonotype. The V gene is TRBV18, the J gene TRBJ2-7; 11 positions match TRBD2. Germline CDR1 reads KGHSH; CDR2 reads LQKENI. With 3 bases clipped from V and 5 bases from J, the junction kept 6 bases outside the gene matches. CDR3 length: 15 residues. The CDR3, as DNA: TGTGCCAGCTCACCGTCGCTAGCGGGGGGCCACGAGCAGTACTTC. It encodes CASSPSLAGGHEQYF.

This clonotype appeared many times. The chain couples TRBV5-5 to TRBJ1-2; D is unresolved. The germline gives CDR1 SGHKS, CDR2 YYEKEE (reference sequence). The V and J ends lost 3 bases and 0 bases respectively, with 12 bases between them. The CDR3 is 15 amino acids. CDR3 protein: CASSSSPSSNYGYTF. Here the CDR3 DNA reads TGTGCCAGCAGCTCGAGTCCATCTTCTAACTATGGCTACACCTTC.

In this sample, this clonotype turned up many times. The chain recombines TRBV20-1 with TRBJ2-6; D unclear. The germline V gene has CDR1 DFQATT and CDR2 SNEGSKA (reference sequence). V gave up 0 bases and J gave up 4 bases, with 16 bases separating them. The CDR3 totals 17 residues. The CDR3 region has the DNA TGCAGTGCTAGAGATGGGTACCCCCGAGGCGGGGCCAACGTCCTGACTTTC. This translates into CSARDGYPRGGANVLTF.

In this sample, this clonotype turned up many times. The V call is TRBV20-1, the J call TRBJ1-2; D uncertain. CDR3 size: 15 residues. The V end was cut by 0 bases, the J end by 0 bases, with 11 bases between. Germline assignment: CDR1 DFQATT and CDR2 SNEGSKA (reference sequence). CDR3 residues: CSARDGRLANYGYTF. CDR3 DNA: TGCAGTGCTAGAGATGGGAGGCTGGCTAACTATGGCTACACCTTC.

This clonotype was counted many times. The CDR3 protein is CASSLAGLMNTEAFF. DNA of the CDR3: TGTGCCAGCAGTTTGGCAGGGCTAATGAACACTGAAGCTTTCTTT. V and J are TRBV12-3 or TRBV12-4 and TRBJ1-1; tentatively, D is TRBD1 (5 bases). V was trimmed by 3 bases and J by 0 bases, leaving 11 bases between them. The length of the CDR3 is 15 residues.

This clonotype was seen at least ten times. This chain connects TRBV11-2 to TRBJ2-1, with D tentatively TRBD2 (5 bases). Trimming took off 7 bases at V and 9 bases at J, with 22 bases between the two ends. The CDR3 runs to 15 residues. Germline CDR1 is SGHAT and CDR2 is FQNNGV. In DNA, the CDR3 is TGTGCCAGCACCCTAAATTCGGGCGGGCATGGTGAGCAGTTCTTC. It yields the protein CASTLNSGGHGEQFF.

This clonotype appeared many times. V is TRBV29-1 and J is TRBJ2-1; D gene uncertain. The CDR3 consists of 13 residues. Looked up from germline, CDR1 is SQVTM and CDR2 is ANQGSEA. Trimming stripped 2 bases from V and 4 bases from J, with 9 bases between. The CDR3 DNA follows: TGCAGCGTTGAATCGGTCCTATACAATGAGCAGTTCTTC. Protein sequence: CSVESVLYNEQFF.

This clonotype was counted ten times or more. CDR3 sequence reads: CSARNRGFGFTEAFF. DNA for the CDR3: TGCAGTGCTAGAAACAGGGGGTTTGGGTTCACTGAAGCTTTCTTT. The chain combines TRBV20-1 with TRBJ1-1, with TRBD1 matching over 8 bases. The CDR3 runs 15 residues. Germline V gene data show CDR1 as DFQATT and CDR2 as SNEGSKA (reference sequence). Trimming took 2 bases from V and 4 from J; bases not matched to a gene: 9.

At least ten counts were recorded for this clonotype. The chain links TRBV20-1 to TRBJ2-5; D unresolved. The CDR3 extends over 13 amino acids. V lost 3 bases to trimming and J lost 5 bases, with 13 bases between them. Germline CDR1 is DFQATT and CDR2 is SNEGSKA (reference sequence). DNA of the CDR3: TGCAGTGCTAGGTCGCAGGCGCTGGAGACCCAGTACTTC. The encoded protein is CSARSQALETQYF.

This clonotype was counted ten times or more. This chain links TRBV6-6 with TRBJ2-3, with 9 bases aligning to TRBD2. The germline V gene encodes CDR1 MNHNY and CDR2 SVGAGI (reference sequence). The CDR3 runs to 14 residues. Trimming at V came to 0 bases and at J to 7 bases, leaving 2 bases not matched to a gene. The CDR3 protein is CASSYSREGNTQYF. CDR3 in DNA: TGTGCCAGCAGTTACTCGCGGGAGGGAAATACGCAGTATTTT.

This clonotype has a count of ten or more. The rearrangement joins TRBV7-6 to TRBJ2-1, with D possibly TRBD2 on 6 matching bases. V was pared by 0 bases and J by 3 bases, with 12 bases between. This CDR3 has 16 amino acids. Germline loops: CDR1 SGHVS, CDR2 FNYEAQ. The CDR3 DNA reads as TGTGCCAGCAGCTTAGCGTCGGCGGGACTCTACAATGAGCAGTTCTTC. Residues: CASSLASAGLYNEQFF.

With regard to this clonotype: Being one base from a much bigger clone, this may be a read error. This chain joins TRBV7-2 and TRBJ2-2; D perhaps matches TRBD2 (5 bases). This CDR3 comprises 16 residues. The V gene's germline CDR1 is SGHTA and CDR2 FQGNSA. V was cut by 0 bases and J by 1 base, with 9 bases left in between. In DNA, the CDR3 is TGTGCCAGCAGCTTAGCCTACAGCGGGAACACCGGGGAGCTGTTTTTT. It is translated as CASSLAYSGNTGELFF.

Many counts were recorded for this clonotype. The chain recombines TRBV3-1 with TRBJ2-2; 16 positions agree with TRBD2. Per the germline V gene, CDR1 is LGHDT and CDR2 is YNNKEL (reference sequence). Germline trimming cut 5 bases from V and 5 bases from J; bases unmatched to any gene: 8. This CDR3 contains 18 residues. Here the CDR3 DNA reads TGTGCCAGCAGCGATCCGGGACTAGCGGGAGGGCGGACCGGGGAGCTGTTTTTT. Translation: CASSDPGLAGGRTGELFF. Full variable domain (missing parts from reference TRBV3-1 and TRBJ2-2): DTAVSQTPKYLVTQMGNDKSIKCEQNLGHDTMYWYKQDSKKFLKIMFSYNNKELIINETVPNRFSPKSPDKAHLNLHINSLELGDSAVYFCASSDPGLAGGRTGELFFGEGSRLTVL.

This clonotype was observed many times. This rearrangement joins TRBV20-1 to TRBJ2-1; D perhaps matches TRBD2 (6 bases). The germline gives CDR1 DFQATT, CDR2 SNEGSKA (reference sequence). The germline V and J ends were trimmed by 3 bases and 8 bases, with 17 bases remaining between them. The CDR3 is 14 residues long. The CDR3 sequence: CSASGLTSSDEQFF. The CDR3 DNA reads TGCAGTGCTAGTGGGTTGACTAGTTCAGATGAGCAGTTCTTC.

This clonotype was seen at least ten times. V and J are TRBV7-9 and TRBJ1-4, with D unresolved. This CDR3 comprises 12 residues. Per germline, CDR1 SEHNR and CDR2 FQNEAQ (reference sequence). V was trimmed by 5 bases and J by 7 bases, leaving 8 bases between them. The CDR3 is CASSTDGEKLFF. CDR3 DNA sequence: TGTGCCAGCAGCACTGACGGTGAAAAACTGTTTTTT. Drawing the rest from reference TRBV7-9 and TRBJ1-4, the complete variable domain is DTGVSQNPRHKITKRGQNVTFRCDPISEHNRLYWYRQTLGQGPEFLTYFQNEAQLEKSRLLSDRFSAERPKGSFSTLEIQRTEQGDSAMYLCASSTDGEKLFFGSGTQLSVL.

This clonotype was recorded many times. The J gene is TRBJ2-5, the V gene TRBV6-5; tentatively, D is TRBD1 or TRBD2 (6 bases each). V was pared by 8 bases and J by 5 bases, with 18 bases between. This CDR3 contains 14 residues. Looked up from germline, CDR1 is MNHEY and CDR2 is SVGAGI. The CDR3 DNA reads as TGTGCCAGCCGTCTAGGGGGACTGAGGGAGACCCAGTACTTC. Amino acids: CASRLGGLRETQYF.

This clonotype was observed many times. The genes are TRBV12-3 or TRBV12-4 and TRBJ1-4, with D possibly being TRBD1 (6 bases). The CDR3 spans 14 residues. V was pared by 7 bases and J by 5 bases, with 14 bases between. The CDR3 here is CASTLDSFNEKLFF. Written as DNA, the CDR3 is TGTGCCAGCACCCTGGACAGCTTCAATGAAAAACTGTTTTTT.

Note on this clonotype: This clone may be a read error of a much larger clone one base away. The gene calls are TRBV20-1 and TRBJ1-1, with 9 bases lining up with TRBD1. J was trimmed by 5 bases and V by 0 bases; bases with no gene match: 4. Germline CDR1 is DFQATT and CDR2 is SNEGSKA (reference sequence). This CDR3 region has 14 residues. The CDR3 nucleotides are TGCAGTGCTAGAGATAAGGGACAGGGTACTGAAGCTTTCTTT. As protein: CSARDKGQGTEAFF.

This clonotype was observed at least ten times. The chain carries TRBV19 and TRBJ2-2, with D perhaps TRBD1 (6 bases). Germline-derived CDR1 and CDR2 are LNHDA and SQIVND (reference sequence). Trimming left V 6 bases short and J 7 bases short, with 9 bases between. CDR3 length equals 12 residues. The DNA for the CDR3 is TGTGCCAGTAGCACCAGGGGCGGGGAGCTGTTTTTT. Translation: CASSTRGGELFF.

This clonotype was observed many times. The chain employs TRBV20-1 and TRBJ2-3, with 10 bases lining up with TRBD1. CDR3 length: 17 amino acids. From germline, CDR1 is DFQATT and CDR2 SNEGSKA (reference sequence). V lost 4 bases and J lost 4; bases outside the gene matches: 14. This CDR3 reads CSAIVSDGTGEADTQYF. CDR3 bases: TGCAGTGCTATTGTCTCGGACGGGACAGGGGAAGCAGATACGCAGTATTTT.